The present T cell receptor beta chain was sequenced within a study of blood T cell repertoires in COVID-19. Whole-study context: From T cells, B-cell-depleted T cells, or PBMCs came the material, which was cDNA or gDNA.

Clones were read by immunoSEQ multiplex PCR, and TCRdb kept only the in-frame ones, dropping some. The sample has fewer than 300,000 clones; approximately 89% are singletons. This clone turned up a few times. The source of this sequence is a woman between 25 and 40 years old with COVID-19, enrolled during active disease. Sequenced input: peripheral blood.

The CDR3 nucleotides read TGTGCCAGCAGTGGGACAGGGTCTTCCACCGGGGAGCTGTTTTTT. This gives the protein CASSGTGSSTGELFF. The chain recombines TRBV2 with TRBJ2-2; 8 bases are shared with TRBD1. V was pared by 4 bases and J by 4 bases, with 5 bases of the junction left unmatched. Germline values: CDR1 SNHLY, CDR2 FYNNEI. The CDR3 extends over 15 amino acids.